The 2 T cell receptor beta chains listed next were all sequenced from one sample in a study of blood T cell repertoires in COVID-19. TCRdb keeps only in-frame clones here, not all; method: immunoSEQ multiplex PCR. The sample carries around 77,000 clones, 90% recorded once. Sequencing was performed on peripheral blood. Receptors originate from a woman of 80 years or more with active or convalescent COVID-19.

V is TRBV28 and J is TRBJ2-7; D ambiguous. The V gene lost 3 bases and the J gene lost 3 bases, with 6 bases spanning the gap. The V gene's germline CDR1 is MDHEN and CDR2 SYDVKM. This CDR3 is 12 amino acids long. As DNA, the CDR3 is TGTGCCAGCAGTTTCGTAATCTACGAGCAGTACTTC. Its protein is CASSFVIYEQYF.

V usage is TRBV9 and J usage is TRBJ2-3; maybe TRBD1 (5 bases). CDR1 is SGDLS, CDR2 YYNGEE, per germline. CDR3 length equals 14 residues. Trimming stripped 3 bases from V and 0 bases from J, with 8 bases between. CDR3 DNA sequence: TGTGCCAGCAGCGCACAGGTTAGCACAGATACGCAGTATTTT. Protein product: CASSAQVSTDTQYF.